The clone carrying this T cell receptor (beta chain) turned up a few times. This sample was included in a study of lung T cells in sarcoidosis with Löfgren's syndrome. Germline CDR1 and CDR2: SGHAT and FQDESV (reference sequence). The CDR3 length is 15 residues. V gave up 6 bases and J gave up 7 bases; unmatched junction bases: 10. From the reads, TCRdb called clonotypes with MiXCR, one entry per CDR3 protein. The top ten hold over 10% of the sample, which has 2,500 to 3,500 distinct CDR3 sequences, 27% seen once. The V call is TRBV11-1, the J call TRBJ2-1; TRBD2 aligns across 9 bases. The source is a human donor with sarcoidosis (Löfgren's syndrome or another form), or a control subject (not recorded which). The sequencing sample was made of CD4+ T cells from bronchoalveolar lavage. The CDR3 nucleotides read TGTGCCAGCAGGTCCGGACTAGCGACTGGGAATGAGCAGTTCTTC. Translated: CASRSGLATGNEQFF.